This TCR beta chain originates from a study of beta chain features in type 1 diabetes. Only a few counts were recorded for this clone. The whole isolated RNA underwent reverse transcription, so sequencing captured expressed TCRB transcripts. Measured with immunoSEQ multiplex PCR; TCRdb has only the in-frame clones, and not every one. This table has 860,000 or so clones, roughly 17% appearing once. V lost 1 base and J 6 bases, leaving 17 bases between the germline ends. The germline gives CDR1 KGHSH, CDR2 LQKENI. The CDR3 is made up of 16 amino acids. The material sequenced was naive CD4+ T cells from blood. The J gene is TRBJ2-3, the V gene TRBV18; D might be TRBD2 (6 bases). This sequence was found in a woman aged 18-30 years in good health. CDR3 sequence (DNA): TGTGCCAGCTCACCACGCCCCGGGGGAGCTGGCGATACGCAGTATTTT. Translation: CASSPRPGGAGDTQYF.